This TCR beta chain came from a study of shared clonotypes between healthy human individuals. Turning to the study itself: A couple of female and a few male donors aged 18 to 49 were enrolled.

Some 30,000 T cell genomes, or roughly 200 ng DNA, went into the sorted-subset replicate PCRs. Libraries were prepared by immunoSEQ multiplex PCR; TCRdb keeps only in-frame clonotypes and omits some of them. The sample consists of roughly 1 million clones, 75% to 80% of them appearing once. On this clone itself: The antigen is unknown. Other DNA sequences in the sample encode the same CDR3.

The split of CD4+ cells yielded CD45RA+ naive and CD45RA-negative memory subsets. Study findings and constraints: Relative to their counterparts shared across all four donors, non-shared clonotypes exhibited diminished generation probabilities.

The germline V gene has CDR1 GTSNPN and CDR2 SVGIG (reference sequence). The V end was cut by 0 bases, the J end by 5 bases, with 6 bases between. This CDR3 has 12 amino acids. Sequenced material: memory CD4+ T cells from PBMCs. Stated subset: CD45RA-negative fraction. This chain connects TRBV30 to TRBJ2-3; D might be TRBD2 (5 bases). This receptor was taken from a young man in good health. Some clones in this sample may be carry-over from other donors' samples. CDR3 DNA: TGTGCCTGGAGTGTAGGGAGAGATACGCAGTATTTT. This translates into CAWSVGRDTQYF.